The entry below gives a single T cell receptor (beta chain) sequence along with its context. V gave up 5 bases and J gave up 4 bases, with 19 bases separating them. CDR3 length: 16 amino acids. The germline CDR1 and CDR2 sequences are SEHNR and FQNEAQ (reference sequence). The sample originates from a study of early T cells in non-severe SARS-CoV-2 infection. TCRdb processed the 5' RACE reads anew with MiXCR; each CDR3 protein has one entry. The top ten hold 10% of the sample, which has tens of thousands of distinct CDR3 sequences, about 4% seen once. This clonotype originated in an adult who was a healthcare worker with PCR-confirmed SARS-CoV-2 infection or an uninfected control (not recorded which). Sequenced input: whole blood. The V gene is TRBV7-9, the J gene TRBJ2-3; D is perhaps TRBD1 or TRBD2 (5 bases each). This CDR3 is CASSMGPTRYPDTQYF. The CDR3 DNA reads as TGTGCCAGCAGCATGGGACCCACCAGATACCCAGATACGCAGTATTTT.